These 20 T cell receptor beta chains came from one sample sequenced in a study of T cell responses to AZD1222 COVID-19 vaccine. The table came from immunoSEQ multiplex PCR; TCRdb's copy has only in-frame clones and leaves some out. The sample holds around 200,000 clones, 70% to 90% seen once. The sample here was peripheral blood, taken on day 0 of AZD1222 vaccination. The receptors shown here come from an adult in good health.

The chain employs TRBV19 and TRBJ2-7; tentative D call: TRBD1 (5 bases). CDR3 length: 13 residues. The V end lost 3 bases, the J end lost 7 bases, and 13 bases lay between the germline ends. CDR1 and CDR2 (germline): LNHDA, SQIVND (reference sequence). As DNA, the CDR3 is TGTGCCAGTAGTATGACCCAGGGAAGTGAGCAGTACTTC. This codes for CASSMTQGSEQYF.

The V gene is TRBV7-2, the J gene TRBJ2-5; 8 bases agree with TRBD1. CDR3 length equals 15 residues. V lost 1 base to trimming and J lost 5 bases; unmatched junction nucleotides: 6. CDR1 is SGHTA and CDR2 is FQGNSA in the germline V gene. The CDR3 DNA follows: TGTGCCAGCAGCTTAGTGGGCAGGGGGCAGGAGACCCAGTACTTC. Translated, it gives CASSLVGRGQETQYF.

The CDR3 sequence: CASRANNEQFF. Here the CDR3 DNA reads TGTGCCAGCAGGGCGAACAATGAGCAGTTCTTC. The chain joins TRBV7-6 to TRBJ2-1; no clear D gene. Germline loops: CDR1 SGHVS, CDR2 FNYEAQ. Trimming took off 6 bases at V and 5 bases at J, with 5 bases between the two ends. This CDR3 has 11 amino acids.

J is TRBJ1-1 and V is TRBV11-1; no clear D gene. The germline CDR1 and CDR2 sequences are SGHAT and FQDESV (reference sequence). The V end was cut by 5 bases, the J end by 1 base, with 8 bases between. CDR3 length: 13 amino acids. This CDR3 reads CASSPRPNTEAFF. CDR3 DNA sequence: TGTGCCAGCAGCCCCCGACCGAACACTGAAGCTTTCTTT.

J is TRBJ2-7 and V is TRBV6-2 or TRBV6-3; 7 positions agree with TRBD2. V lost 2 bases to trimming and J lost 3 bases; unmatched junction nucleotides: 7. The CDR3 has 15 amino acids. Germline CDR1 reads MNHEY; CDR2 reads SVGEGT. CDR3 sequence: CASSYEGRGGYEQYF. CDR3 nucleotide sequence: TGTGCCAGCAGTTACGAAGGCCGCGGGGGCTACGAGCAGTACTTC.

This clone was seen once. The CDR3 protein is CASTPGERGRETQYF. The CDR3 DNA reads TGTGCCAGTACCCCCGGAGAGCGGGGAAGAGAGACCCAGTACTTC. The genes are TRBV2 and TRBJ2-5; 7 bases are shared with TRBD2. Losses at the gene ends were 9 bases for V and 4 bases for J; bases not matched to a gene: 14. The CDR3 consists of 15 residues. Per germline, CDR1 SNHLY and CDR2 FYNNEI.

In this sample, this clone turned up once. This chain connects TRBV5-1 to TRBJ1-4; the match to TRBD1 covers 7 bases. J gave up 4 bases and V 3 bases, and 6 bases lay outside the gene matches. The germline V gene encodes CDR1 SGHRS and CDR2 YFSETQ. The CDR3 runs 15 residues. Here the CDR3 DNA reads TGCGCCAGCAGCTATTGGGGACAGAGTAATGAAAAACTGTTTTTT. Protein: CASSYWGQSNEKLFF.

The rearrangement uses TRBV4-1 and TRBJ2-7, with 9 nucleotides matching TRBD2. CDR3 length: 16 residues. After removal of 4 bases from V and 3 bases from J, the junction contained 10 bases not matched to a gene. Germline lookup yields CDR1 MGHRA and CDR2 YSYEKL. The CDR3 nucleotides read TGCGCCAGCAGCCTTTTTAGCGGGGGACCCAACTACGAGCAGTACTTC. Its translation: CASSLFSGGPNYEQYF.

V usage is TRBV19 and J usage is TRBJ1-4; 8 positions match TRBD1. This CDR3 spans 14 amino acids. Trimming removed 6 bases from V and 7 bases from J; junction bases left unmatched: 7. Germline CDR1 is LNHDA and CDR2 is SQIVND (reference sequence). The CDR3 DNA sequence: TGTGCCAGTAGAGACAGGGGAGCGGGTGAAAAACTGTTTTTT. Residues: CASRDRGAGEKLFF.

The genes are TRBV5-5 and TRBJ1-3; the D is unclear. The length of the CDR3 is 14 residues. Germline assignment: CDR1 SGHKS and CDR2 YYEKEE (reference sequence). V lost 4 bases and J lost 2, with 10 bases in between. The CDR3, as DNA: TGTGCCAGCAGCGTTGGACTAACTGGAAACACCATATATTTT. It translates to CASSVGLTGNTIYF.

The chain joins TRBV30 to TRBJ2-7; D uncertain. Trimming took off 0 bases at V and 3 bases at J, with 15 bases between the two ends. Germline loops: CDR1 GTSNPN, CDR2 SVGIG (reference sequence). This CDR3 is 15 amino acids long. The CDR3 DNA reads as TGTGCCTGGAGTGTTAAAACCATGCACCACTACGAGCAGTACTTC. Protein sequence: CAWSVKTMHHYEQYF. Supplemented by reference TRBV30 and TRBJ2-7, the full variable domain reads SQTIHQWPATLVQPVGSPLSLECTVEGTSNPNLYWYRQAAGRGLQLLFYSVGIGQISSEVPQNLSASRPQDRQFILSSKKLLLSDSGFYLCAWSVKTMHHYEQYFGPGTRLTVT.

V and J are TRBV19 and TRBJ1-5; no firm D call. CDR3 length: 15 residues. The germline CDR1 and CDR2 sequences are LNHDA and SQIVND (reference sequence). V lost 5 bases and J lost 0, with 11 bases in between. The CDR3 DNA reads as TGTGCCAGTAGTGCTGTGGGAGCTAGCAATCAGCCCCAGCATTTT. Amino acids: CASSAVGASNQPQHF.

V and J are TRBV7-9 and TRBJ2-2; 9 positions match TRBD1. Germline V CDR1 and CDR2: SEHNR, FQNEAQ (reference sequence). V gave up 7 bases and J gave up 4 bases; unmatched junction bases: 4. The CDR3 is 14 residues long. CDR3 amino acids: CASTMTGGTGELFF. The CDR3 nucleotides read TGTGCCAGCACCATGACAGGGGGCACCGGGGAGCTGTTTTTT. The full variable domain, with the rest looked up from reference TRBV7-9 and TRBJ2-2, is DTGVSQNPRHKITKRGQNVTFRCDPISEHNRLYWYRQTLGQGPEFLTYFQNEAQLEKSRLLSDRFSAERPKGSFSTLEIQRTEQGDSAMYLCASTMTGGTGELFFGEGSRLTVL.

The J gene is TRBJ2-1, the V gene TRBV7-9; no clear D gene. V was shortened by 4 bases and J by 0 bases, with 10 bases between the two germline ends. This CDR3 is 15 amino acids long. Germline-derived CDR1 and CDR2 are SEHNR and FQNEAQ (reference sequence). Written as DNA, the CDR3 is TGTGCCAGCAGCTCTGCTTATGCCTCCTACAATGAGCAGTTCTTC. Translation: CASSSAYASYNEQFF.

The chain has TRBV23-1 and TRBJ1-5; D is ambiguous. TRBV23-1 is noted as an ORF with a role that remains uncertain. Trimming shortened V by 6 bases and J by 2 bases, and 11 bases separated the two germline ends. The CDR3 has 14 amino acids. The CDR3 region has the DNA TGCGCCAGCAGGATAAAATGGGGCAATCAGCCCCAGCATTTT. Translated, it gives CASRIKWGNQPQHF.

The rearrangement uses TRBV6-2 or TRBV6-3 and TRBJ2-7, with TRBD1 matching 7 bases. The CDR3 loop spans 14 amino acids. The V gene's germline CDR1 is MNHEY and CDR2 SVGEGT. J was trimmed by 5 bases and V by 0 bases; bases with no gene match: 4. CDR3 in amino acids: CASSYSVTGNEQYF. The DNA for the CDR3 is TGTGCCAGCAGTTACTCGGTGACAGGGAACGAGCAGTACTTC.

V gene TRBV7-9 combines with J gene TRBJ1-2; D is uncertain. This CDR3 has 12 amino acids. CDR1 is SEHNR, CDR2 FQNEAQ, per germline (reference sequence). The ends were cut back, 3 bases at V and 4 bases at J, with 6 bases in the middle. CDR3 nucleotides: TGTGCCAGCAGCTTCGATCTCTATGGCTACACCTTC. Its translation is CASSFDLYGYTF.

J is TRBJ2-2 and V is TRBV7-3; 7 bases are shared with TRBD1. Germline V lookup: CDR1 SGHTA, CDR2 FQGTGA. CDR3 length: 15 residues. Trimming removed 5 bases from V and 1 base from J; junction bases left unmatched: 4. This chain's CDR3 is CASSRDSKNTGELFF. Here the CDR3 DNA reads TGTGCCAGCAGCCGGGACAGTAAGAACACCGGGGAGCTGTTTTTT.

V and J are TRBV14 and TRBJ2-1; no firm D call. The ends were cut back, 1 base at V and 5 bases at J, with 15 bases in the middle. The CDR3 is made up of 16 amino acids. Germline lookup yields CDR1 SGHDN and CDR2 FVKESK. Written as DNA, the CDR3 is TGTGCCAGCAGCCAAGTAGGTCCCGGCGGCAACAATGAGCAGTTCTTC. Translation: CASSQVGPGGNNEQFF.

The gene calls are TRBV2 and TRBJ1-4, with 7 bases lining up with TRBD1. Germline V gene data show CDR1 as SNHLY and CDR2 as FYNNEI. The CDR3 has 13 amino acids. V was pared by 8 bases and J by 8 bases, with 8 bases of the junction left unmatched. The CDR3 DNA is TGTGCCAGCGCTCGACAGGGTGGAGAAAAACTGTTTTTT. As protein: CASARQGGEKLFF. The entire variable domain, with the rest obtained from reference TRBV2 and TRBJ1-4, is as follows: EPEVTQTPSHQVTQMGQEVILRCVPISNHLYFYWYRQILGQKVEFLVSFYNNEISEKSEIFDDQFSVERPDGSNFTLKIRSTKLEDSAMYFCASARQGGEKLFFGSGTQLSVL.